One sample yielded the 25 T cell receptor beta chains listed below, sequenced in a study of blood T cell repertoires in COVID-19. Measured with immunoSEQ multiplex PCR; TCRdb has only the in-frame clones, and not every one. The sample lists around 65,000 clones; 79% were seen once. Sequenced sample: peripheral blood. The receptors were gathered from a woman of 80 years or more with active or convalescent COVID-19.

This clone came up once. As DNA, the CDR3 is TGCGCCAGCAGCTGGGACAGGTCCTACGAGCAGTACTTC. It translates to CASSWDRSYEQYF. The genes are TRBV5-1 and TRBJ2-7, with 8 bases that match TRBD1. CDR1 and CDR2 (germline): SGHRS, YFSETQ. The CDR3 extends over 13 amino acids. J was trimmed by 1 base and V by 3 bases; bases with no gene match: 0.

The CDR3 DNA reads TGTGCCAGCAGCTCGACTAGCTCCGGGGAGCTGTTTTTT. As protein: CASSSTSSGELFF. The chain uses TRBV5-5 and TRBJ2-2; TRBD2 matches 7 bases. The V gene end was trimmed by 3 bases and the J gene end by 6 bases; junction bases not matched to a gene: 2. This CDR3 has 13 residues. The germline CDR1 and CDR2 sequences are SGHKS and YYEKEE (reference sequence).

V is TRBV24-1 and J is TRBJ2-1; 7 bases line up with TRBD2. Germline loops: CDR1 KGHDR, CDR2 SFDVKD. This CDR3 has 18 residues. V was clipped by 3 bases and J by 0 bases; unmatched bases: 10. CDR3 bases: TGTGCCACCAGTGATGGGAGGGTCGGAGGGAGCTCCTACAATGAGCAGTTCTTC. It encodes CATSDGRVGGSSYNEQFF.

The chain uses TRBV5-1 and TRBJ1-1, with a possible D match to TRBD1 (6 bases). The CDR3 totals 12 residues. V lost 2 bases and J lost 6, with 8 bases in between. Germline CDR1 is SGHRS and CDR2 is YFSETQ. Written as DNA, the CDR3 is TGCGCCAGCAGCTTACAGGGCGCTGAAGCTTTCTTT. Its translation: CASSLQGAEAFF.

In DNA form, the CDR3 reads TGCGCCAGCAGCTTTTCAGGGCGTGAAGAAAAACTGTTTTTT. Residues: CASSFSGREEKLFF. The V gene is TRBV5-1, the J gene TRBJ1-4, with D tentatively TRBD1 (5 bases). CDR1 is SGHRS and CDR2 is YFSETQ in the germline V gene. V lost 2 bases to trimming and J lost 8 bases, with 13 bases between them. CDR3 size: 14 residues.

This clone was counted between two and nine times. The CDR3 DNA reads as TGTGCCAGCAGCGTAAGACAGGGGTTCAGTGAAAAACTGTTTTTT. It translates to CASSVRQGFSEKLFF. The chain combines TRBV11-2 with TRBJ1-4; 8 nucleotides agree with TRBD1. V was pared by 5 bases and J by 7 bases, with 9 bases of the junction left unmatched. CDR1 SGHAT and CDR2 FQNNGV come from the germline V gene. CDR3 length: 15 residues. Combining the CDR3 with reference TRBV11-2 and TRBJ1-4 gives the whole variable domain EAGVAQSPRYKIIEKRQSVAFWCNPISGHATLYWYQQILGQGPKLLIQFQNNGVVDDSQLPKDRFSAERLKGVDSTLKIQPAKLEDSAVYLCASSVRQGFSEKLFFGSGTQLSVL.

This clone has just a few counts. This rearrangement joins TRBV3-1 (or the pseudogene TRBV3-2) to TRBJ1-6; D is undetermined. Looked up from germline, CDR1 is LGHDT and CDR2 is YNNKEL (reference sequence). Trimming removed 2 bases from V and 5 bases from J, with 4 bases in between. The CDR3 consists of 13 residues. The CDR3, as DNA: TGTGCCAGCAGCCAACCTAATAATTCACCCCTCCACTTT. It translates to CASSQPNNSPLHF.

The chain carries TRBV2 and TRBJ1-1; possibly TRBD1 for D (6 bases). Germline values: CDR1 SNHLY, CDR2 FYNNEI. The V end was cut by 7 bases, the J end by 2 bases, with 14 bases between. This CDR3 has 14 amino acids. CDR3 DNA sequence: TGTGCCAGCAACCGGGACAAACAAAACACTGAAGCTTTCTTT. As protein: CASNRDKQNTEAFF.

CDR3 residues: CASSARQGGTDTQYF. Written as DNA, the CDR3 is TGTGCCAGCAGCGCCCGACAGGGGGGTACAGATACGCAGTATTTT. The J gene is TRBJ2-3, the V gene TRBV9; the match to TRBD1 covers 9 bases. Trimming at V came to 3 bases and at J to 3 bases, leaving 5 bases not matched to a gene. CDR1 is SGDLS, CDR2 YYNGEE, per germline. The CDR3 extends over 15 amino acids.

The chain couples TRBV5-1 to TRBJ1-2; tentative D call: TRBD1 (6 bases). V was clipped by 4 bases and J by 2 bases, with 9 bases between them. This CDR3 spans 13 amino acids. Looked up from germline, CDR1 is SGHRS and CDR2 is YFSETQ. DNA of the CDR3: TGCGCCAGCAGCCCGCAGGGGAACTATGGCTACACCTTC. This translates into CASSPQGNYGYTF.

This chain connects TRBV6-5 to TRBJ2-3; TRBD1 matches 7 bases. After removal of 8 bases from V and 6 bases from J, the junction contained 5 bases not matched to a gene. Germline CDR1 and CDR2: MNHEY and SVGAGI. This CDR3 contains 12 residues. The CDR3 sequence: CASGRGLDTQYF. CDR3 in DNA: TGTGCCAGCGGAAGGGGGCTCGATACGCAGTATTTT.

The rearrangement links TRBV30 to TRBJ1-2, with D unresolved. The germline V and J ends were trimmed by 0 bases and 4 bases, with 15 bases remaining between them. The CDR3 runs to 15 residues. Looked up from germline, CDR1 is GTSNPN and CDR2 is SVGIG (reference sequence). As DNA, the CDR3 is TGTGCCTGGAGTGTACCATCTAAGACTGTCTATGGCTACACCTTC. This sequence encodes CAWSVPSKTVYGYTF.

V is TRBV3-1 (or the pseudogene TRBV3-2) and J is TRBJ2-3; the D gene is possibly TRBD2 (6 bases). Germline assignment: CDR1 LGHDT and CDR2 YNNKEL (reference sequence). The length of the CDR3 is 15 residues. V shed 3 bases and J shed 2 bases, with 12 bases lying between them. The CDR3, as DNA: TGTGCCAGCAGCCAGCCGGGCGGGGTCACAGATACGCAGTATTTT. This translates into CASSQPGGVTDTQYF.

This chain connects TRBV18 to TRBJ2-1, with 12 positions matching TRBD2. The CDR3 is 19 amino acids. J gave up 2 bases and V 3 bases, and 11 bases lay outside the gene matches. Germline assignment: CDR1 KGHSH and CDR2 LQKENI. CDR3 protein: CASSPLGLAGLDPYNEQFF. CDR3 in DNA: TGTGCCAGCTCACCGCTGGGACTAGCGGGCCTAGACCCCTACAATGAGCAGTTCTTC.

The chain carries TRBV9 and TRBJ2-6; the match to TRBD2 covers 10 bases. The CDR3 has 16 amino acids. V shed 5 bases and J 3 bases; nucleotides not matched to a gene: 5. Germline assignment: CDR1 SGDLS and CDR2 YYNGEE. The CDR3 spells CASRRGLADGANVLTF. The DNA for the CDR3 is TGTGCCAGCAGACGAGGACTAGCGGATGGGGCCAACGTCCTGACTTTC.

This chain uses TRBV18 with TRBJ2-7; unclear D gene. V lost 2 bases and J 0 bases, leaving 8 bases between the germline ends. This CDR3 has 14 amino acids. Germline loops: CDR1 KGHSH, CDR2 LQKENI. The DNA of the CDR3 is TGTGCCAGCTCACCAGAGGTTAGCTCCTACGAGCAGTACTTC. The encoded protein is CASSPEVSSYEQYF.

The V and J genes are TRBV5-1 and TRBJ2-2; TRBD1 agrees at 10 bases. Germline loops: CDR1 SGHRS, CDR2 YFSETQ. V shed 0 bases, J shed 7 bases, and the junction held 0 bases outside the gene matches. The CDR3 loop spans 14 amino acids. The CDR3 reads CASSLGDRGGELFF. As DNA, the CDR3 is TGCGCCAGCAGCTTGGGGGACAGGGGCGGGGAGCTGTTTTTT. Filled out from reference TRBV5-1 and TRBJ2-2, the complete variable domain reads KAGVTQTPRYLIKTRGQQVTLSCSPISGHRSVSWYQQTPGQGLQFLFEYFSETQRNKGNFPGRFSGRQFSNSRSEMNVSTLELGDSALYLCASSLGDRGGELFFGEGSRLTVL.

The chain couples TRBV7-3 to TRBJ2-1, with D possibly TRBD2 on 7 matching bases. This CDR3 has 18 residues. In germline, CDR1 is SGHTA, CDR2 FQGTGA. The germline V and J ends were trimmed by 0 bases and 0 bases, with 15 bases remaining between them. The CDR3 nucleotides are TGTGCCAGCAGCTTAACTGGGGGGGCTAGCAGCTCCTACAATGAGCAGTTCTTC. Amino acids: CASSLTGGASSSYNEQFF. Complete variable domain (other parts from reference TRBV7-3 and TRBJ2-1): GAGVSQTPSNKVTEKGKYVELRCDPISGHTALYWYRQSLGQGPEFLIYFQGTGAADDSGLPNDRFFAVRPEGSVSTLKIQRTERGDSAVYLCASSLTGGASSSYNEQFFGPGTRLTVL.

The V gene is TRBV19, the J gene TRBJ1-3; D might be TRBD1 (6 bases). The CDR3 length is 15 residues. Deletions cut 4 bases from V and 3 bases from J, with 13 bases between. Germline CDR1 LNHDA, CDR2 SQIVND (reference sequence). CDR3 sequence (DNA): TGTGCCAGTAGTACGGGGGGCATAGGTGGAAACACCATATATTTT. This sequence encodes CASSTGGIGGNTIYF.

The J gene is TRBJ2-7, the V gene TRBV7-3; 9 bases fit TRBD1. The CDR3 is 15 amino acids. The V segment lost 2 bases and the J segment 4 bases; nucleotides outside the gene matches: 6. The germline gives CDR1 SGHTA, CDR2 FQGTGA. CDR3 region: CASSLAGQGVYEQYF. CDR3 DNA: TGTGCCAGCAGCTTAGCGGGACAGGGCGTTTACGAGCAGTACTTC.

The CDR3 loop is CASSLVSGVYTEAFF. The CDR3 DNA is TGTGCCAGCAGCTTGGTTTCAGGGGTCTATACTGAAGCTTTCTTT. The J gene is TRBJ1-1, the V gene TRBV5-4, with D maybe TRBD1 (6 bases). V was cut by 0 bases and J by 5 bases, with 14 bases left in between. CDR1 and CDR2 from the germline V gene are SGHNT and YYREEE (reference sequence). The CDR3 length is 15 residues. Using reference TRBV5-4 and TRBJ1-1 for the parts outside the CDR3, the full variable domain is ETGVTQSPTHLIKTRGQQVTLRCSSQSGHNTVSWYQQALGQGPQFIFQYYREEENGRGNFPPRFSGLQFPNYSSELNVNALELDDSALYLCASSLVSGVYTEAFFGQGTRLTVV.

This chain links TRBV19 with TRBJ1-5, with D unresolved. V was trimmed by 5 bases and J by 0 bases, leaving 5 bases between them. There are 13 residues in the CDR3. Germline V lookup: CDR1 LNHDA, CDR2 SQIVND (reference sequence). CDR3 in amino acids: CASSSNSNQPQHF. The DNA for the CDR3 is TGTGCCAGTAGTTCAAATAGCAATCAGCCCCAGCATTTT.

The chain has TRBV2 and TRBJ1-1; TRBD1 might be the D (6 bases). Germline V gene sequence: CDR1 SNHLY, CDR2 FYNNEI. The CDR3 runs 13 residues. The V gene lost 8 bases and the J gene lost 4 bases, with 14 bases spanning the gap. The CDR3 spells CASFLTGPTEAFF. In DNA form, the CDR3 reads TGTGCCAGCTTCCTCACAGGGCCCACTGAAGCTTTCTTT.

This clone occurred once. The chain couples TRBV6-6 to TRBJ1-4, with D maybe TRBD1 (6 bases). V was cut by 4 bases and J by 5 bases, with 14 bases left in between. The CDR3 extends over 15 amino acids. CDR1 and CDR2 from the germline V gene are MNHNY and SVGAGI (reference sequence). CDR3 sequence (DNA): TGTGCCAGCAGTTCCCATATGACAGGAAATGAAAAACTGTTTTTT. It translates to CASSSHMTGNEKLFF.

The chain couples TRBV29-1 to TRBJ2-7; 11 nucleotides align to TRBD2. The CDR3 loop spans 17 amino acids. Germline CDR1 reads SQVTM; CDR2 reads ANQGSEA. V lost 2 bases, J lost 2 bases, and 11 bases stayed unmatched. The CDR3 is CSVEKVRTSGQPYEQYF. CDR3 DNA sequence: TGCAGCGTTGAAAAGGTTCGGACTAGCGGGCAGCCCTACGAGCAGTACTTC.